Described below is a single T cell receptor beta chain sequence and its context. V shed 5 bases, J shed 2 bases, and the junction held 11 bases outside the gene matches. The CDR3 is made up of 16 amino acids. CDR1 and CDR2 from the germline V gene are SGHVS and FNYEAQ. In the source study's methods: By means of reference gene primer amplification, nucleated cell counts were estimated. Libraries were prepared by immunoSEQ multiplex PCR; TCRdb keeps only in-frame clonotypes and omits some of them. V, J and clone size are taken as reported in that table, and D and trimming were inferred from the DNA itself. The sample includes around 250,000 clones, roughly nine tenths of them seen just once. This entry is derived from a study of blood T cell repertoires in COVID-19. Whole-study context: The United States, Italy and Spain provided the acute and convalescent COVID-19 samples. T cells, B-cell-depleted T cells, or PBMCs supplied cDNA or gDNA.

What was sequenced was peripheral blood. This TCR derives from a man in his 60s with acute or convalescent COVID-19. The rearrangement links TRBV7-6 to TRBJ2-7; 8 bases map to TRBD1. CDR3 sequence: CASSPLLQGATYEQYF. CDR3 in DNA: TGTGCCAGCAGCCCCCTCCTCCAGGGGGCGACCTACGAGCAGTACTTC. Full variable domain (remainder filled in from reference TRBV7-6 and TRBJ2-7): GAGVSQSPRYKVTKRGQDVALRCDPISGHVSLYWYRQALGQGPEFLTYFNYEAQQDKSGLPNDRFSAERPEGSISTLTIQRTEQRDSAMYRCASSPLLQGATYEQYFGPGTRLTVT.